The 5 T cell receptor beta chains in this list originate from one sample, sequenced in a study of blood T cell repertoires in COVID-19. Produced via immunoSEQ multiplex PCR; TCRdb's table is partial and in-frame only. The table lists 250,000 or so clones, around 90% of them singletons. The sample comprised PBMCs or T cells enriched from blood (not recorded which). These receptors originate from a woman in her 30s with acute COVID-19.

V is TRBV30 and J is TRBJ2-4; 9 bases match TRBD2. Unmatched junction bases numbered 4, after V lost 2 bases and J lost 8 bases. CDR1 and CDR2 (germline): GTSNPN, SVGIG (reference sequence). This CDR3 comprises 13 residues. CDR3 coding DNA: TGTGCCTGGAGTTGGCGGGAGGGAGACATTCAGTACTTC. Protein product: CAWSWREGDIQYF.

This clone came up a few times. CDR3 loop: CSASGTGTGSPYEQYF. Written as DNA, the CDR3 is TGCAGTGCTAGTGGTACCGGGACAGGGAGCCCCTACGAGCAGTACTTC. The chain uses TRBV20-1 and TRBJ2-7, with 9 nucleotides matching TRBD1. This CDR3 contains 16 residues. V shed 3 bases, J shed 2 bases, and the junction held 11 bases outside the gene matches. Per germline, CDR1 DFQATT and CDR2 SNEGSKA (reference sequence).

The V gene is TRBV6-2 or TRBV6-3, the J gene TRBJ2-3; TRBD1 might be the D (6 bases). Trimming removed 5 bases from V and 2 bases from J, with 11 bases in between. Germline V CDR1 and CDR2: MNHEY, SVGEGT. There are 14 residues in the CDR3. The CDR3 sequence: CASSNRDFTDTQYF. The CDR3 DNA reads as TGTGCCAGCAGTAACAGGGATTTCACAGATACGCAGTATTTT.

J is TRBJ2-2 and V is TRBV7-9, with D possibly being TRBD2 (6 bases). V lost 8 bases, J lost 3 bases, and 22 bases lay in between. The CDR3 covers 17 residues. CDR1 and CDR2 (germline): SEHNR, FQNEAQ (reference sequence). The CDR3 DNA sequence: TGTGCCAGCGAAGGACTAAGAGTGAGCTATCACACCGGGGAGCTGTTTTTT. As protein: CASEGLRVSYHTGELFF.

The rearrangement uses TRBV7-9 and TRBJ1-1; no reliable D call. The CDR3 is made up of 15 amino acids. Looked up from germline, CDR1 is SEHNR and CDR2 is FQNEAQ (reference sequence). Trimming left V 4 bases short and J 1 base short, with 13 bases between. The CDR3 bases are TGTGCCAGCAGCTCCACGACGGGAGGGAACACTGAAGCTTTCTTT. Translating gives CASSSTTGGNTEAFF.